This is a list of T cell receptor beta chains from one sample in a study of CD8 T cells in Susac syndrome. TCRdb used MiXCR to reprocess the immunoSEQ multiplex PCR reads, holding one entry per CDR3 protein. This table holds approximately 300,000 distinct CDR3 sequences, 75% to 90% found once. Sequences were obtained from CD8+ T cells from PBMCs. These receptors were obtained from a human donor with multiple sclerosis. CDR3s include the opening cysteine and the closing phenylalanine or tryptophan.

v_gene,CDR3aa
TRBV11-3,CASSPTWGQRMIETQYF
TRBV27,CASSLRGVNTGELFF
TRBV9,CASSVGASGASDTQYF
TRBV10-3,CAISGRTGDNQPQHF
TRBV10-3,CAISDLLANEAFF
TRBV30,CAWSWGPGLGELFF
TRBV4-3,CASSQGWPVETQYF
TRBV5-1,CASSAGQLDEQYF
TRBV7-9,CASSYGAGNTIYF
TRBV6-1,CALKDWGTGELFF
TRBV29-1,CSVEMDRAGELFF
TRBV6-5,CASSLHSYSNQPQHF
TRBV5-1,CASSLGRGGVYTQYF
TRBV7-9,CASSLVGGLSARYDYGYTF
TRBV5-1,CASSLVIGLESPSEAFF
TRBV27,CAAARDGSRGNEQFF
TRBV4-2,CASSQGRDPETQYF
TRBV13,CASSRAGVSGEQYF
TRBV7-9,CASSSGTVSYYGYTF
TRBV14,CASSQDTLAGRTGELFF
TRBV5-1,CASSLVGQPSGNTIYF
TRBV29-1,CSVADRGWAGELFF
TRBV5-6,CASSLNVEQYF
TRBV29-1,CSVPAGANVLTF
TRBV29-1,CSVHRGTGDEQFF
TRBV6-5,CASSPTLYNEQFF
TRBV27,CASSLWFPGGSYTEAFF
TRBV7-9,CASSPGPQEKLFF
TRBV30,CAWSVGQRVAEAFF
TRBV28,CASSTTSGGFQETQYF
TRBV30,CAPSGPSGRGETQYF
TRBV7-9,CASSTHDRDEQFF
TRBV15,CATSRGESAGGAETQYF
TRBV29-1,CSVGIQGGNTEAFF
TRBV30,CAWRGQGSSPLHF
TRBV19,CARCAVAYEQYF
TRBV5-1,CASSSYAGAQEQFF
TRBV18,CASSPHRDYYGYTF
TRBV20-1,CSAAGTEASSPLHF
TRBV7-9,CASSLVRSSYEQYF
TRBV7-9,CASSLVPSTDTQYF
TRBV12-3/TRBV12-4,CASSFDFHIQYF
TRBV7-2,CASSLAGWSGYNEQFF
TRBV7-6,CASSQGLEQFF
TRBV14,CASSLVAGVPGELFF
TRBV2,CASSETGGRGQETQYF
TRBV6-2/TRBV6-3,CASSGGGPTDTQYF
TRBV6-2/TRBV6-3,CASSSPHRDWDNQPQHF
TRBV29-1,CSVIRTGRNYEQYF
TRBV6-5,CASRTTSGLQETQYF
TRBV6-2/TRBV6-3,CASSNQEQETQYF
TRBV19,CASSATGAQPQHF
TRBV6-5,CASSYAETQYF